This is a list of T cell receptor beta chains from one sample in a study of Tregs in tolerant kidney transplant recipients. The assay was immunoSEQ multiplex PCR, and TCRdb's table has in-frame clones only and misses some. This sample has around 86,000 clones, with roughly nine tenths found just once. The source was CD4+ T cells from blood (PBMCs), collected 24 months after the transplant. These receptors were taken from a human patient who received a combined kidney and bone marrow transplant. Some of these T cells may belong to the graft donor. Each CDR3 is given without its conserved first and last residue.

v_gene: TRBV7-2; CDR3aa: ASSLDRARAPYEQY
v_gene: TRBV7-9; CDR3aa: ASSRRTSVPGELF
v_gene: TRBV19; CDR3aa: ASSIGFQEVNTEAF
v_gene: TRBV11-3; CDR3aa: ASSLVPSSGDYNEQF
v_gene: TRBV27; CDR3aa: ASSLWAGEQF
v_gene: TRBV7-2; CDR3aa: ASSLSPNFNYGYT
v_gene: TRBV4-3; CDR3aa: ASSQQGGVPYEQY
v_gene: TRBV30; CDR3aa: AWRIRGNTIY
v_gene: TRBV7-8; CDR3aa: ASSPYGGRGQETQY
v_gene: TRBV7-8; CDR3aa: ASSLIGRGLAADTQY
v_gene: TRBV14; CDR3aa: ASSQGQGFYVETQY
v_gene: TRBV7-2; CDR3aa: ASSLAAGPYNEQF
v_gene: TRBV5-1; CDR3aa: ASSVGPGEIQY
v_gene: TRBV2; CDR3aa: ASRLEAVAQETQY
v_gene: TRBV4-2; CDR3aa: ASSTGQGNDQPQH
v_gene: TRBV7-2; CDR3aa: ASSFVQVGEAF
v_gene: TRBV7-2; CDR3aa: ASDPGTGYHEQY
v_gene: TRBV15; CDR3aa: ATSRPPEISSYNEQF
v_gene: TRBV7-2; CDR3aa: ASSPKEVLALGEQF
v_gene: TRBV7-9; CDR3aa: ASSLALSDRGLDTEAF
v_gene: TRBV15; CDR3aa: ATTGGGAFEQF
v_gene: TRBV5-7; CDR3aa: ASSTPPEVDGYT
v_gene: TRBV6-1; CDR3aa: ASSEIRTQY
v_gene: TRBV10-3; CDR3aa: AINDGQRGNQPQH
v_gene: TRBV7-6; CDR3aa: ASSPWPSQETQY
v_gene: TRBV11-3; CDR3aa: ASSPPRGTVTYEQY
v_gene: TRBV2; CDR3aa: ASMQGRETQY
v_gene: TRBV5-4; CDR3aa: ASSLGTGESGYT
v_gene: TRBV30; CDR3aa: AWSVLSGNTIY
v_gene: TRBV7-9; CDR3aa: ASSLSGTYEAF
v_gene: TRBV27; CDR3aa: ASIRQGFHTEAF
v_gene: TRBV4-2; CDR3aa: ASSQDRGGSSGTDTQY
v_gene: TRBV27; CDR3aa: ASSTRQGSYEQY
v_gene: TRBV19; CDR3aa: ASRRGRDPLGAF
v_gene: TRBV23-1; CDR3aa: ASSGGLAGTIPRHEQY
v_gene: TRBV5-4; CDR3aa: ASSLGTAYSYEQY
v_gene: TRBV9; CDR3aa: ASSVDGNSPLH
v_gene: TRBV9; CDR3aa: ASGRVTGGGYT
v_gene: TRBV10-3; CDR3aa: ATGGADIQETQY
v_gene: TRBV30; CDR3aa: AWSPGLVLYEQY
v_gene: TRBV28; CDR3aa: ASSPFLLAGASYEQY
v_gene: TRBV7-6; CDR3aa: ASSLHPRGEAF
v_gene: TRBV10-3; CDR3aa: ATKLAGEETQY
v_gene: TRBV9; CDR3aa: ASSPNSGRSVGTDTQY
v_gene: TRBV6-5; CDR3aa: ASSYETSGEDTQY
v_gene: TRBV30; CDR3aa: AWSAKGVGHTEAF
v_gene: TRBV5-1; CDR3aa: ASSPRGQDSYEQY
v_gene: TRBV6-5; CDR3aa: ASGRDSHSGNTIY
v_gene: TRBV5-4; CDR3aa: ASSLGTGTSYEQY
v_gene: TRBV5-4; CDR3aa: ASSVGRGHSYEQY
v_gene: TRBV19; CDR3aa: ASSRAPTGGTEAF
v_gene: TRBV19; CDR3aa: ASNDRGLYGNTIY
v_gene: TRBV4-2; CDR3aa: ASSQGILAGGGNGELF
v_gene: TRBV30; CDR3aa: AWSRQRSSYEQY
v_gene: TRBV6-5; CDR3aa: ASSSSLPGNEQF
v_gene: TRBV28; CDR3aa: ASRPLPGKIDNEQF